The clone carrying this T cell receptor (beta chain) appeared many times. Its antigen is currently unknown. The V segment lost 4 bases and the J segment 4 bases; nucleotides outside the gene matches: 7. The CDR3 has 15 amino acids. Germline CDR1 and CDR2: SGHRS and YFSETQ. The data were obtained in a study of neurological immune-mediated disorders. Study context: There were about 35 multiple sclerosis patients; about 30 were relapsing-remitting and 3 were secondary progressive. The study's findings and limits: Expanded clones shared no identical CDR3 amino acid sequences across subjects, which suggested private TCR-beta repertoires in all groups. In HTLV-1-associated myelopathy, TCR clonal expansion was greatest, whereas multiple sclerosis had the least, falling below healthy controls.

Synthesis of cDNA was performed by 5'RACE using 10-nucleotide random UMIs. TCRdb re-analysed the 5' RACE reads in MiXCR, keeping a single row per CDR3 protein. Among about 62,000 distinct CDR3 sequences listed, 4% to 6% were seen once. Material: PBMCs. The rearrangement joins TRBV5-1 to TRBJ1-3; 8 bases agree with TRBD1. This sequence was found in a woman aged 50 to 65 with multiple sclerosis. Written as DNA, the CDR3 is TGCGCCAGCAGCCCGACAGGGGTTCTGGGAAACACCATATATTTT. As protein: CASSPTGVLGNTIYF.